Shown below are 30 T cell receptor beta chains from a single sample sequenced in a study of T cell changes during pregnancy in multiple sclerosis (dated by TCRdb to about 2019). Library generation was performed with the immunoSEQ multiplex PCR assay. This immuneACCESS table, as held by TCRdb, lists in-frame sequences with V and J called but not all clones. Of the missing ones, under half trace to an unresolved V gene in checked studies; the others have no known cause. In this sample the table shows about 100,000 clones, approximately 94% of which occur a single time. The ten most abundant clones make up about 0.95% of the sample. This sample comprised peripheral blood, obtained after pregnancy. Every receptor here comes from a female donor with multiple sclerosis, enrolled in a pregnancy study.

The genes are TRBV6-5 and TRBJ2-2, with 8 bases that match TRBD2. The germline V gene has CDR1 MNHEY and CDR2 SVGAGI. The V and J ends lost 2 bases and 3 bases, in that order; junction bases with no gene match: 2. CDR3 size: 15 residues. CDR3 in DNA: TGTGCCAGCAGTTACACTAGCGGCCACACCGGGGAGCTGTTTTTT. Translation: CASSYTSGHTGELFF.

The chain links TRBV28 to TRBJ2-5; 8 nucleotides line up with TRBD1. V was clipped by 6 bases and J by 5 bases; unmatched bases: 5. CDR3 length equals 13 residues. Per the germline V gene, CDR1 is MDHEN and CDR2 is SYDVKM. CDR3: CASRGTGGETQYF. CDR3 bases: TGTGCCAGCAGGGGGACAGGAGGGGAGACCCAGTACTTC.

This sequence joins TRBV27 and TRBJ1-1; weak D call: TRBD1 (6 bases). The V and J ends lost 6 bases and 3 bases respectively, with 17 bases between them. Germline CDR1 reads MNHEY; CDR2 reads SMNVEV (reference sequence). The CDR3 sequence is 15 residues long. CDR3 in DNA: TGTGCCAGCAGAGGGGCAGGGGCGCGTGACACTGAAGCTTTCTTT. Protein: CASRGAGARDTEAFF.

The chain recombines TRBV6-1 with TRBJ1-4, with D possibly TRBD1 on 5 matching bases. The V gene lost 2 bases and the J gene lost 8 bases, with 15 bases spanning the gap. CDR3 size: 15 residues. Germline CDR1 MNHNS, CDR2 SASEGT. As DNA, the CDR3 is TGTGCCAGCAGTGAAATTTGGTCAGGGAAAGAAAAACTGTTTTTT. This translates into CASSEIWSGKEKLFF.

The table lists this clone with a count of one. The rearrangement links TRBV28 to TRBJ1-3; D is perhaps TRBD1 (6 bases). Per the germline V gene, CDR1 is MDHEN and CDR2 is SYDVKM. V lost 4 bases, J lost 3 bases, and 16 bases lay in between. The CDR3 contains 16 residues. CDR3 region: CASSWGAGAFGNTIYF. For the CDR3, the DNA is TGTGCCAGCAGTTGGGGGGCGGGGGCGTTTGGAAACACCATATATTTT.

The chain recombines TRBV7-3 with TRBJ2-1, with 7 bases matching TRBD2. From germline, CDR1 is SGHTA and CDR2 FQGTGA. The CDR3 is made up of 15 amino acids. Germline trimming cut 5 bases from V and 5 bases from J; bases unmatched to any gene: 9. The CDR3 DNA reads TGTGCCAGCAGCCCCTGGGGCGGGAGAAACAATGAGCAGTTCTTC. Translated: CASSPWGGRNNEQFF.

The chain carries TRBV19 and TRBJ2-7; 7 bases are a match to TRBD2. The J segment lost 6 bases and the V segment lost 5 bases, leaving 7 bases of the junction unmatched. The CDR3 loop spans 13 amino acids. CDR1 and CDR2 from the germline V gene are LNHDA and SQIVND (reference sequence). As DNA, the CDR3 is TGTGCCAGTAGTCCCGGACTAGTCCCCGAGCAGTACTTC. Its translation is CASSPGLVPEQYF.

This chain joins TRBV2 and TRBJ2-7; D is unresolved. The germline CDR1 and CDR2 sequences are SNHLY and FYNNEI. This CDR3 region has 12 residues. Trimming stripped 7 bases from V and 3 bases from J, with 10 bases between. The chain's CDR3 is CASTGSHYEQYF. The CDR3 nucleotides are TGTGCCAGCACGGGTTCTCACTACGAGCAGTACTTC.

This clone has only a few counts. Here the CDR3 reads CASSSDRGNTEAFF. The CDR3 nucleotides read TGTGCCAGCAGCTCGGACAGGGGGAACACTGAAGCTTTCTTT. The chain combines TRBV7-3 with TRBJ1-1, with 9 bases lining up with TRBD1. The CDR3 spans 14 residues. In germline, CDR1 is SGHTA, CDR2 FQGTGA. J was trimmed by 1 base and V by 4 bases; bases with no gene match: 1.

In DNA, the CDR3 is TGTGCCAGCAGTTTTACCGGGGTCAACTACGAGCAGTACTTC. Translating gives CASSFTGVNYEQYF. The chain combines TRBV27 with TRBJ2-7; tentative D call: TRBD2 (5 bases). Germline V gene lookup returns CDR1 MNHEY and CDR2 SMNVEV (reference sequence). Trimming left V 3 bases short and J 3 bases short, with 12 bases between. There are 14 residues in the CDR3.

This chain connects TRBV27 to TRBJ1-5; the D is unclear. With 5 bases removed from V and 3 bases from J, the gap between germline ends came to 11 bases. This CDR3 spans 14 amino acids. The germline V gene encodes CDR1 MNHEY and CDR2 SMNVEV (reference sequence). The CDR3 here is CASSPGRDNQPQHF. The CDR3 DNA reads TGTGCCAGCAGTCCCGGACGGGACAATCAGCCCCAGCATTTT.

The CDR3 nucleotides are TGTGCCAGCAGCTTGCGGCAGGGAAGCTCTAATGAAAAACTGTTTTTT. Protein product: CASSLRQGSSNEKLFF. V is TRBV5-4 and J is TRBJ1-4; a weak D match, TRBD1 (5 bases). The length of the CDR3 is 16 residues. With 1 base removed from V and 3 bases from J, the gap between germline ends came to 13 bases. Germline-derived CDR1 and CDR2 are SGHNT and YYREEE (reference sequence).

V usage is TRBV28 and J usage is TRBJ2-7; D remains ambiguous. Germline V lookup: CDR1 MDHEN, CDR2 SYDVKM. This CDR3 has 12 amino acids. Trimming took 2 bases from V and 4 from J, leaving 6 bases between them. The CDR3 is CASSLISYEQYF. The CDR3 region has the DNA TGTGCCAGCAGTTTAATCAGTTACGAGCAGTACTTC.

The genes are TRBV27 and TRBJ1-1; D not resolved. The germline V and J ends were trimmed by 8 bases and 5 bases, with 12 bases remaining between them. The CDR3 has 12 residues. Per germline, CDR1 MNHEY and CDR2 SMNVEV (reference sequence). In DNA, the CDR3 is TGTGCCAGCGGGCCTGGTCGTACTGAAGCTTTCTTT. Its protein is CASGPGRTEAFF.

V and J are TRBV27 and TRBJ2-7, with D perhaps matching TRBD2 (5 bases). This CDR3 contains 14 residues. From germline, CDR1 is MNHEY and CDR2 SMNVEV (reference sequence). Trimming left V 2 bases short and J 5 bases short, with 13 bases between. The CDR3 here is CASSLAGVPHEQYF. CDR3 in DNA: TGTGCCAGCAGTTTAGCCGGGGTTCCCCACGAGCAGTACTTC.

The chain employs TRBV7-6 and TRBJ2-5; 12 bases align to TRBD2. CDR1 and CDR2 (germline): SGHVS, FNYEAQ. The CDR3 consists of 19 residues. V shed 5 bases, J shed 4 bases, and the junction held 17 bases outside the gene matches. CDR3 protein: CASSPRASGRAISPETQYF. The DNA of the CDR3 is TGTGCCAGCAGCCCGAGGGCTAGCGGGAGGGCCATATCCCCAGAGACCCAGTACTTC. Full variable domain (rest looked up from reference TRBV7-6 and TRBJ2-5): GAGVSQSPRYKVTKRGQDVALRCDPISGHVSLYWYRQALGQGPEFLTYFNYEAQQDKSGLPNDRFSAERPEGSISTLTIQRTEQRDSAMYRCASSPRASGRAISPETQYFGPGTRLLVL.

The chain couples TRBV4-3 to TRBJ1-1; 10 nucleotides agree with TRBD1. This CDR3 region has 15 residues. Germline assignment: CDR1 LGHNA and CDR2 YSLEER. V shed 3 bases, J shed 5 bases, and the junction held 6 bases outside the gene matches. CDR3 DNA: TGCGCCAGCAGCCAGGACAGGGGGTCAGGAACTGAAGCTTTCTTT. Protein: CASSQDRGSGTEAFF.

CDR3 in DNA: TGTGCCAGCAGTTTATGGGGAGGAGGGGAGCAGCCCCAGCATTTT. Protein product: CASSLWGGGEQPQHF. The chain employs TRBV27 and TRBJ1-5; possible D gene TRBD1, 5 bases. With 1 base removed from V and 7 bases from J, the gap between germline ends came to 14 bases. The CDR3 has 15 amino acids. Germline V gives CDR1 MNHEY, CDR2 SMNVEV (reference sequence).

CDR3 sequence reads: CASSIQGVQNIQYF. In DNA form, the CDR3 reads TGTGCCAGTAGTATACAGGGTGTCCAAAACATTCAGTACTTC. V is TRBV19 and J is TRBJ2-4; D perhaps matches TRBD1 (5 bases). The CDR3 sequence is 14 residues long. V was clipped by 2 bases and J by 5 bases, with 10 bases between them. Germline values: CDR1 LNHDA, CDR2 SQIVND (reference sequence).

The chain recombines TRBV6-6 with TRBJ2-2, with a weak D call TRBD1 (5 bases). V lost 6 bases to trimming and J lost 6 bases, with 11 bases between them. CDR3 size: 13 residues. Germline V gives CDR1 MNHNY, CDR2 SVGAGI (reference sequence). The CDR3 coding sequence is TGTGCCAGCAGCCAGGGATGGGCCGGGGAGCTGTTTTTT. It specifies CASSQGWAGELFF.

The J gene is TRBJ2-7, the V gene TRBV7-6; 7 bases line up with TRBD2. The CDR3 contains 14 residues. V shed 4 bases, J shed 1 base, and the junction held 4 bases outside the gene matches. Germline loops: CDR1 SGHVS, CDR2 FNYEAQ. The CDR3 DNA is TGTGCCAGCAGCTCCTCTAGCGGATCCTACGAGCAGTACTTC. Protein: CASSSSSGSYEQYF.

This clone appeared once. The chain is built from TRBV9 and TRBJ1-4; TRBD1 matches at 11 bases. Germline V gene sequence: CDR1 SGDLS, CDR2 YYNGEE. The CDR3 contains 14 residues. Trimming at V came to 3 bases and at J to 11 bases, leaving 6 bases not matched to a gene. In nucleotides, the CDR3 is TGTGCCAGCAGCGCCGGGACAGGGGGTCGCAAACTGTTTTTT. This codes for CASSAGTGGRKLFF.

The chain employs TRBV11-2 and TRBJ2-1; D unclear. This CDR3 has 13 amino acids. CDR1 and CDR2 (germline): SGHAT, FQNNGV. The V end was cut by 6 bases, the J end by 3 bases, with 9 bases between. CDR3: CASRAFLYNEQFF. CDR3 sequence (DNA): TGTGCCAGCAGGGCTTTCCTCTACAATGAGCAGTTCTTC.

V usage is TRBV5-1 and J usage is TRBJ2-1; 9 bases match TRBD2. This CDR3 has 16 amino acids. Germline CDR1 and CDR2: SGHRS and YFSETQ. Losses at the gene ends were 2 bases for V and 4 bases for J; bases not matched to a gene: 7. The CDR3 DNA follows: TGCGCCAGCAGCTTAGGTATGACTAGCGGTTACAATGAGCAGTTCTTC. Protein product: CASSLGMTSGYNEQFF.

V usage is TRBV5-4 and J usage is TRBJ2-5; 11 bases fit TRBD2. The CDR3 length is 17 residues. Germline V CDR1 and CDR2: SGHNT, YYREEE (reference sequence). J was trimmed by 1 base and V by 0 bases; bases with no gene match: 5. CDR3 in DNA: TGTGCCAGCAGCTTGGGAACTAGCGGGGGCCCCCAAGAGACCCAGTACTTC. This codes for CASSLGTSGGPQETQYF.

The genes are TRBV5-1 and TRBJ1-2; possible D gene TRBD1, 6 bases. The germline V gene encodes CDR1 SGHRS and CDR2 YFSETQ. The CDR3 is made up of 14 amino acids. The ends were cut back, 0 bases at V and 5 bases at J, with 11 bases in the middle. CDR3 DNA sequence: TGCGCCAGCAGCTTGGGACCCACAGGGTATGGCTACACCTTC. Translated: CASSLGPTGYGYTF. Based on the CDR3 plus reference TRBV5-1 and TRBJ1-2, the full variable domain is KAGVTQTPRYLIKTRGQQVTLSCSPISGHRSVSWYQQTPGQGLQFLFEYFSETQRNKGNFPGRFSGRQFSNSRSEMNVSTLELGDSALYLCASSLGPTGYGYTFGSGTRLTVV.

This sequence joins TRBV21-1 and TRBJ2-7; the table calls TRBD1, which could not be checked here. TRBV21-1 is shown as a pseudogene. The CDR3 contains 18 residues. CDR3: CASSSNVRGIDRFYEQYF. In DNA, the CDR3 is TGTGCCAGCAGCTCAAACGTGCGCGGAATCGACAGGTTCTACGAGCAGTACTTC.

As for this clone: Other nucleotide sequences from this sample produce the same CDR3. The chain couples TRBV27 to TRBJ2-7, with 8 bases that match TRBD2. Trimming cost V 3 bases and J 1 base; bases outside gene matches: 2. CDR3 length: 14 amino acids. In germline, CDR1 is MNHEY, CDR2 SMNVEV (reference sequence). In DNA form, the CDR3 reads TGTGCCAGCAGTTTTGCTAGCGGGTCCTACGAGCAGTACTTC. This gives the protein CASSFASGSYEQYF.

The chain links TRBV27 to TRBJ2-2; unclear D gene. The germline CDR1 and CDR2 sequences are MNHEY and SMNVEV (reference sequence). Trimming removed 4 bases from V and 5 bases from J, with 11 bases in between. The CDR3 totals 14 residues. The CDR3 DNA reads TGTGCCAGCAGTTACAGTTTCAAAACCGGGGAGCTGTTTTTT. Encoded protein: CASSYSFKTGELFF.

The chain couples TRBV27 to TRBJ2-3; 7 nucleotides agree with TRBD1. The germline CDR1 and CDR2 sequences are MNHEY and SMNVEV (reference sequence). This CDR3 spans 14 amino acids. With 5 bases clipped from V and 1 base from J, the junction kept 3 bases outside the gene matches. The CDR3 DNA follows: TGTGCCAGCAGTATAGGACAGGGCACAGATACGCAGTATTTT. It encodes CASSIGQGTDTQYF.